Listed below are T cell receptor beta chains from one sample, sequenced in a study of T-cell reconstitution after alpha-beta-depleted transplantation in children. TCRdb passed the PCR reads through MiXCR, listing each CDR3 protein once. This table holds some 43,000 distinct CDR3 sequences, approximately 9.2% found once. Sequences were derived from PBMCs, mostly from graft donor cells, sampled 60 days after TCRalphabeta/CD19-depleted stem cell transplant. The source of these receptors is a male patient between 2 and 15 years old who had a stem cell transplant for chronic granulomatous disease, so the T cells may come from the graft donor. The CDR3 runs from the conserved cysteine through the conserved F or W. The order of the fields is clone size, D gene, J gene, V gene, CDR3 length, CDR3 protein, CDR3 DNA. A D gene is named only where the DNA matches it firmly. Size tells how often a clone was seen (once, few, many) or the class of an expanded clone, and some rows leave it out.

many,.,TRBJ2-3,TRBV29-1,16,CSVERTLTLGADTQYF,TGCAGCGTTGAACGCACCCTGACTCTAGGGGCAGATACGCAGTATTTT
few,TRBD1,TRBJ1-2,TRBV6-5,16,CASSYRGPEANYGYTF,TGTGCCAGCAGTTACAGGGGGCCAGAAGCTAACTATGGCTACACCTTC
many,.,TRBJ2-6,TRBV20-1,16,CSARDIDRSGANVLTF,TGCAGTGCTAGAGATATCGACCGCTCTGGGGCCAACGTCCTGACTTTC
few,.,TRBJ1-2,TRBV12-5,12,CASGLPGKGYTF,TGTGCTAGTGGTTTACCAGGGAAGGGCTACACCTTC
many,.,TRBJ2-5,TRBV6-5,14,CASSYLRSWETQYF,TGTGCCAGCAGTTACCTTCGGAGCTGGGAGACCCAGTACTTC
many,TRBD2,TRBJ2-1,TRBV12-3/TRBV12-4,16,CASSPALGTIDNEQFF,TGTGCCAGCAGCCCCGCCCTTGGGACTATCGACAATGAGCAGTTCTTC
few,TRBD1,TRBJ2-1,TRBV14,15,CASSQAWGQGDEQFF,TGTGCCAGCAGCCAGGCTTGGGGACAGGGGGATGAGCAGTTCTTC
few,.,TRBJ1-6,TRBV28,17,CASSFARSGAKDSPLHF,TGTGCCAGCAGTTTTGCTAGGTCCGGGGCAAAAGATTCACCCCTCCACTTT
many,.,TRBJ1-1,TRBV10-3,13,CAISDLKGLEAFF,TGTGCCATCAGTGATTTAAAGGGTCTTGAAGCTTTCTTT
many,TRBD1,TRBJ1-5,TRBV20-1,14,CSARWGQGPQPQHF,TGCAGTGCTAGGTGGGGACAGGGGCCTCAGCCCCAGCATTTT
many,TRBD2,TRBJ2-3,TRBV11-2,17,CASSLGLAGGFTDTQYF,TGTGCCAGCAGCTTAGGACTAGCGGGAGGATTCACAGATACGCAGTATTTT
many,TRBD1,TRBJ2-7,TRBV27,16,CASSYTPGQGRREQYF,TGTGCCAGCAGTTACACCCCCGGACAGGGCCGACGGGAGCAGTACTTC
many,TRBD2,TRBJ2-5,TRBV4-2,18,CASSQVLQREGLGETQYF,TGTGCCAGCAGCCAAGTGTTACAGCGGGAGGGCCTAGGGGAGACCCAGTACTTC
many,TRBD2,TRBJ2-1,TRBV12-3/TRBV12-4,17,CASSLHWTSGSGVEQFF,TGTGCCAGCAGTCTACACTGGACTAGCGGGAGTGGGGTTGAGCAGTTCTTC
many,TRBD1,TRBJ2-1,TRBV5-6,16,CASSFPQGGQFDEQFF,TGTGCCAGCAGTTTTCCCCAAGGGGGCCAATTCGATGAGCAGTTCTTC
many,TRBD1,TRBJ2-3,TRBV7-2,14,CASSFTGGTDTQYF,TGTGCCAGCAGCTTTACAGGGGGCACAGATACGCAGTATTTT
many,.,TRBJ1-1,TRBV4-3,14,CASSQGLENTEAFF,TGCGCCAGCAGCCAAGGGTTGGAGAACACTGAAGCTTTCTTT
many,TRBD2,TRBJ2-1,TRBV3-1,15,CASSRTSGRGNEQFF,TGTGCCAGCAGCAGGACTAGCGGGAGGGGCAATGAGCAGTTCTTC
many,.,TRBJ2-1,TRBV29-1,12,CSVEVVRQEQFF,TGCAGCGTTGAAGTGGTTAGGCAGGAGCAGTTCTTC
many,.,TRBJ1-5,TRBV2,17,CASSEPVASHSNQPQHF,TGTGCCAGCAGTGAACCCGTGGCATCTCATAGCAATCAGCCCCAGCATTTT
many,.,TRBJ2-6,TRBV29-1,14,CSVAVGAGANVLTF,TGCAGCGTTGCAGTAGGCGCTGGGGCCAACGTCCTGACTTTC
.,TRBD2,TRBJ2-5,TRBV6-1,16,CASRSRTSGRGETQYF,TGTGCCAGCAGGAGTAGGACTAGCGGGAGGGGCGAGACCCAGTACTTC
.,.,TRBJ1-2,TRBV13,15,CASSFGGGSHYGYTF,TGTGCCAGCAGCTTCGGGGGGGGCTCCCACTATGGCTACACCTTC
.,.,TRBJ1-2,TRBV20-1,15,CSASRYKGGADGYTF,TGCAGTGCTAGTAGATATAAGGGGGGGGCTGATGGCTACACCTTC
many,.,TRBJ2-2,TRBV5-1,15,CASSLVRGDTGELFF,TGCGCCAGCAGCTTGGTCAGGGGGGACACCGGGGAGCTGTTTTTT
many,TRBD2,TRBJ2-1,TRBV5-1,17,CASSDRLAGTSYNEQFF,TGCGCCAGCAGCGACCGACTAGCGGGAACCTCCTACAATGAGCAGTTCTTC
many,.,TRBJ2-7,TRBV20-1,15,CSARDQHRSSYEQYF,TGCAGTGCTAGAGATCAGCACAGGAGCTCCTACGAGCAGTACTTC
many,.,TRBJ2-1,TRBV5-1,18,CASSSLSSFALLNNEQFF,TGCGCCAGCAGCTCTCTATCCAGTTTCGCTTTACTAAACAATGAGCAGTTCTTC
many,.,TRBJ2-1,TRBV27,15,CASSLSNRVRNEQFF,TGTGCCAGCAGTTTATCGAACAGGGTGCGGAATGAGCAGTTCTTC
many,TRBD2,TRBJ2-3,TRBV7-9,16,CASSSELAGGPDTQYF,TGTGCCAGCAGCTCCGAACTAGCGGGAGGGCCGGATACGCAGTATTTT
many,.,TRBJ1-2,TRBV5-8,15,CASSWESLYPVSYTF,TGTGCCAGCAGCTGGGAATCTTTGTACCCAGTGAGCTACACCTTC
many,TRBD1,TRBJ2-3,TRBV5-1,12,CASSLDRGTQYF,TGCGCCAGCAGCTTGGACAGGGGCACGCAGTATTTT
few,.,TRBJ2-1,TRBV6-4,15,CASSDSSTGAGDKFF,TGTGCCAGCAGTGACTCTTCTACCGGGGCCGGGGACAAGTTCTTC
many,TRBD2,TRBJ2-1,TRBV5-5,16,CASRLIAGGSYNEQFF,TGTGCCAGCAGATTGATAGCGGGCGGCTCCTACAATGAGCAGTTCTTC
few,.,TRBJ2-7,TRBV4-3,15,CASSQDRVGSYEQYF,TGCGCCAGCAGCCAAGATCGGGTAGGCTCCTACGAGCAGTACTTC
many,.,TRBJ1-2,TRBV7-2,14,CASSLVEGPYGYTF,TGTGCCAGCAGCTTAGTTGAGGGGCCCTATGGCTACACCTTC
many,.,TRBJ2-1,TRBV21-1,18,CASSESRRGLEPHNEQFF,TGTGCCAGCAGCGAAAGCCGAAGGGGCCTGGAGCCCCACAATGAGCAGTTCTTC
many,TRBD1,TRBJ1-1,TRBV10-3,15,CAISEPRQGRREAFF,TGTGCCATCAGTGAGCCCCGACAGGGACGCCGGGAAGCTTTCTTT